The T cell receptor beta chain described here comes from a study of blood T cells in healthy people across ages (dated by TCRdb to between 2014 and 2017). As for the study more broadly: Template switching captured roughly one uniquely barcoded TCR beta cDNA molecule per two T cells in model experiments. Using deep sequencing normalized with unique cDNA molecular identifiers, the study measured how TCR beta repertoire diversity changes with age. The donors were split into four age groups: young (average 16 years), middle-aged (roughly 39), aged (approximately 60) and long-lived (over 75). To avoid experimental bias, donors of different ages were randomly spread across the sequencing lanes. For two donors (one aged 18 to 30 and one aged 80 or older), the study analyzed two additional independent replicas of 1 million unique cDNA reads from the same blood draw. What the authors observed across the whole study: Because profiling used bulk unsorted PBMCs, naive and antigen-experienced compartments could not be compared conclusively. Compared with the aged group, the long-lived group had more naive CD4+ T cells, fewer expanded clones and increased TCR diversity, suggesting age selection. Total diversity estimates from one million sequenced T cells were considered lower bounds and underestimates. A strong correlation was found between observed TCR beta diversity and the percentage of naive T cells measured by flow cytometry. As age increased, observed TCR beta diversity per million T cells dropped in a roughly linear way, and a significant reduction was already evident by age roughly 36. Because donor CMV infection status was unknown, age-related changes in expanded clonotypes were potentially confounded.

As to this clonotype: Its specific antigen is unknown. No quality values exist for individual bases; no much larger clone is one base distant.

The CDR3, from cysteine to phenylalanine, totals 15 residues. The DNA shown is the 45-base CDR3, in frame from base 1. V is shortened by 0 bases, J by 2 bases, and the region joining them spans 9 bases. The germline V gene supplies CDR1 LGHNA and CDR2 YSLEER. Library prep was done by 5' RACE. The data were produced on an Illumina HiSeq 2500. A second PCR of 7 to 11 cycles was performed with a sample-barcoded 5' primer and a J-beta primer mix. A template-switch 5' adaptor carrying 12 random nucleotides introduced a unique molecular identifier onto each TCR beta cDNA molecule. Each sample yielded at least 2.5 million CDR3-containing paired-end reads. The Mint cDNA synthesis kit, primed by a TRBC-specific oligonucleotide, was used to synthesize first-strand cDNA from all RNA. After uracil-DNA glycosylase treatment, a first 18-cycle PCR used universal primers M1SS and BC2_uni_R on all cDNA. Per the original workflow: Normalization of each sample was performed by random selection of 1 million high-quality reads, each carrying a distinct molecular identifier. Instead of being binned into consensus sequences, reads with shared molecular identifiers were discarded. MiTCR, set to a Q25 quality threshold and the strictest error-elimination algorithm, was used for CDR3 identification, clonotype clustering and error correction. A nonparametric unseen species model with Euler transformation was used to estimate a lower bound on total TCR beta diversity. TCRdb reworked the public reads: Q25 trimming with fastp, MiXCR clone assembly, productive beta chains retained. Every CDR3 protein is listed once, alongside the most common genes and DNA of its rows. TCRdb, not the original authors, processed these V and J calls. This sample gives about 1.4 million distinct CDR3 sequences in total; approximately 63% of them show up just once. The top ten constitute about 6.7% of the sample.

Donors were a few dozen systemically healthy Caucasian individuals from Russia aged roughly 6 to 90 years. Approximately 10 milliliters of peripheral blood were collected from each donor into EDTA-treated Vacutainer tubes. Ficoll-Paque density-gradient centrifugation was used to isolate PBMCs, with at least 7 million obtained per sample. Trizol reagent was used to extract total RNA from PBMCs, with at least 5.5 micrograms per sample. For every donor, an aliquot of PBMCs went through flow cytometry to measure the percentages of naive CD45RAhigh/CD27high T cells. Sequencing was carried out using blood. The TCR was taken from a man between 18 and 35 years old in good health. The rearranged chain carries TRBV4-3 and TRBJ2-3, and perhaps TRBD1 as D gene, on 6 matching bases. The CDR3 region: CASSQDGGYTDTQYF. The bases read TGCGCCAGCAGCCAAGATGGGGGCTACACAGATACGCAGTATTTT.